Listed below are T cell receptor beta chains from one sample, sequenced in a study of identical twins. TCRdb recomputed calls from the 5' RACE reads with MiXCR, one row per CDR3 protein. This sample has about 340,000 distinct CDR3 sequences, with roughly 10% found just once. Specimen: naive T cells sorted from blood. The receptors were gathered from a woman in her forties or fifties in good health. The CDR3 runs from the conserved cysteine through the conserved F or W. A D gene is named only where the DNA matches it firmly. Rows may omit the clone size; those that give it use once, few, many or a size class.

v_call: TRBV3-1; clone_size: few; j_call: TRBJ2-1; d_call: TRBD2; cdr3_aa: CASSQASGAGAWWNEQFF; cdr3_nt: TGTGCCAGCAGCCAAGCGAGTGGAGCGGGGGCATGGTGGAATGAGCAGTTCTTC
v_call: TRBV10-3; clone_size: many; j_call: TRBJ2-7; d_call: .; cdr3_aa: CAISESSAGFAYEQYF; cdr3_nt: TGTGCCATCAGTGAAAGTTCTGCAGGGTTTGCCTACGAGCAGTACTTC
v_call: TRBV5-1; clone_size: many; j_call: TRBJ1-1; d_call: .; cdr3_aa: CASSLAGLEGTEAFF; cdr3_nt: TGCGCCAGCAGCTTGGCCGGCCTCGAGGGCACTGAAGCTTTCTTT
v_call: TRBV4-1; clone_size: .; j_call: TRBJ2-1; d_call: .; cdr3_aa: CASSPLTGEDEQFF; cdr3_nt: TGCGCCAGCAGCCCACTCACAGGGGAGGATGAGCAGTTCTTC
v_call: TRBV25-1; clone_size: many; j_call: TRBJ2-7; d_call: .; cdr3_aa: CASSDSLAMLF; cdr3_nt: TGTGCCAGCAGTGACTCACTAGCTATGCTCTTC
v_call: TRBV14; clone_size: many; j_call: TRBJ1-2; d_call: .; cdr3_aa: CASSPGTVYGYTF; cdr3_nt: TGTGCCAGCAGCCCCGGGACTGTCTATGGCTACACCTTC
v_call: TRBV20-1; clone_size: many; j_call: TRBJ2-5; d_call: .; cdr3_aa: CSAREAREVQETQYF; cdr3_nt: TGCAGTGCTAGAGAGGCCAGGGAGGTCCAAGAGACCCAGTACTTC
v_call: TRBV18; clone_size: few; j_call: TRBJ2-7; d_call: TRBD1; cdr3_aa: CASHGQGAYEQYF; cdr3_nt: TGTGCCAGCCATGGACAGGGCGCCTACGAGCAGTACTTC
v_call: TRBV2; clone_size: many; j_call: TRBJ2-1; d_call: .; cdr3_aa: CASSERTPYNEQFF; cdr3_nt: TGTGCCAGCAGTGAGCGGACGCCATACAATGAGCAGTTCTTC
v_call: TRBV15; clone_size: .; j_call: TRBJ2-6; d_call: TRBD1; cdr3_aa: CATSRRQGGGANVLTF; cdr3_nt: TGTGCCACCAGCAGGAGACAGGGGGGTGGGGCCAACGTCCTGACTTTC
v_call: TRBV20-1; clone_size: many; j_call: TRBJ2-1; d_call: .; cdr3_aa: CSARLVGGSSYNEQFF; cdr3_nt: TGCAGTGCTAGGCTAGTAGGGGGAAGCTCCTACAATGAGCAGTTCTTC
v_call: TRBV20-1; clone_size: few; j_call: TRBJ1-3; d_call: .; cdr3_aa: CSATTGTRGNTIYF; cdr3_nt: TGCAGTGCCACTACCGGGACAAGAGGAAACACCATATATTTT
v_call: TRBV5-6; clone_size: many; j_call: TRBJ2-1; d_call: TRBD1; cdr3_aa: CASSLTGVSSYNEQFF; cdr3_nt: TGTGCCAGCAGTCTGACAGGGGTAAGCTCCTACAATGAGCAGTTCTTC
v_call: TRBV21-1; clone_size: few; j_call: TRBJ2-2; d_call: .; cdr3_aa: CASSKDYRSTGELFF; cdr3_nt: TGTGCCAGCAGCAAAGATTACAGGTCCACCGGGGAGCTGTTTTTT
v_call: TRBV6-5; clone_size: few; j_call: TRBJ2-4; d_call: TRBD1; cdr3_aa: CASIARGAKNIQYF; cdr3_nt: TGTGCCAGCATCGCCAGGGGGGCCAAAAACATTCAGTACTTC
v_call: TRBV11-3; clone_size: many; j_call: TRBJ2-1; d_call: .; cdr3_aa: CASSRRDGNNEQFF; cdr3_nt: TGTGCCAGCAGCCGTAGGGACGGTAACAATGAGCAGTTCTTC
v_call: TRBV5-1; clone_size: .; j_call: TRBJ2-3; d_call: .; cdr3_aa: CASSAGSPDTQYF; cdr3_nt: TGCGCCAGCAGTGCAGGGTCGCCAGATACGCAGTATTTT
v_call: TRBV27; clone_size: .; j_call: TRBJ2-3; d_call: TRBD1; cdr3_aa: CASSQRTGADTQYF; cdr3_nt: TGTGCCAGCAGTCAACGGACAGGGGCAGATACGCAGTATTTT
v_call: TRBV9; clone_size: .; j_call: TRBJ2-1; d_call: .; cdr3_aa: CASSVGVGVGVRYNEQFF; cdr3_nt: TGTGCCAGCAGCGTAGGGGTCGGGGTAGGGGTTCGTTACAATGAGCAGTTCTTC
v_call: TRBV5-1; clone_size: many; j_call: TRBJ1-1; d_call: .; cdr3_aa: CASSVQPNTEAFF; cdr3_nt: TGCGCCAGCAGCGTACAGCCGAACACTGAAGCTTTCTTT
v_call: TRBV12-3/TRBV12-4; clone_size: .; j_call: TRBJ2-1; d_call: .; cdr3_aa: CPSSLDRSLNEQFF; cdr3_nt: TGTCCCAGCAGTTTGGATAGGTCCCTCAATGAGCAGTTCTTC
v_call: TRBV11-2; clone_size: .; j_call: TRBJ2-6; d_call: .; cdr3_aa: CASSLGRTGANVLTF; cdr3_nt: TGTGCCAGCAGCTTAGGTCGAACTGGGGCCAACGTCCTGACTTTC
v_call: TRBV7-9; clone_size: many; j_call: TRBJ2-2; d_call: .; cdr3_aa: CAAAALGRFTGELFF; cdr3_nt: TGTGCAGCCGCGGCACTCGGACGTTTCACCGGGGAGCTGTTTTTT
v_call: TRBV3-1; clone_size: few; j_call: TRBJ1-1; d_call: TRBD1; cdr3_aa: CASRDRAGKTEAFF; cdr3_nt: TGTGCCAGCAGAGACAGGGCGGGGAAGACTGAAGCTTTCTTT
v_call: TRBV11-2; clone_size: .; j_call: TRBJ2-2; d_call: .; cdr3_aa: CASSLGRIVGYTGELFF; cdr3_nt: TGTGCCAGCAGCTTAGGTCGTATAGTAGGCTACACCGGGGAGCTGTTTTTT
v_call: TRBV10-3; clone_size: .; j_call: TRBJ2-6; d_call: .; cdr3_aa: CAIRDFSGANVLTF; cdr3_nt: TGTGCCATCAGAGACTTCTCTGGGGCCAACGTCCTGACTTTC
v_call: TRBV12-3/TRBV12-4; clone_size: .; j_call: TRBJ2-1; d_call: TRBD2; cdr3_aa: CASTRLAGHNEQFF; cdr3_nt: TGTGCCAGCACCAGACTAGCGGGGCACAATGAGCAGTTCTTC
v_call: TRBV27; clone_size: many; j_call: TRBJ2-3; d_call: TRBD2; cdr3_aa: CASSFKGLAGGYTDTQYF; cdr3_nt: TGTGCCAGCAGTTTCAAGGGACTAGCGGGAGGCTACACAGATACGCAGTATTTT
v_call: TRBV19; clone_size: .; j_call: TRBJ2-1; d_call: TRBD1; cdr3_aa: CASSLDRGLTNEQFF; cdr3_nt: TGTGCCAGTAGTCTCGACAGGGGGCTAACAAATGAGCAGTTCTTC
v_call: TRBV4-2; clone_size: .; j_call: TRBJ2-1; d_call: .; cdr3_aa: CASSQATPTYNEQFF; cdr3_nt: TGTGCCAGCAGCCAAGCTACTCCTACTTACAATGAGCAGTTCTTC
v_call: TRBV6-5; clone_size: many; j_call: TRBJ1-4; d_call: .; cdr3_aa: CASSYILSATNEKLFF; cdr3_nt: TGTGCCAGCAGTTACATTCTCAGCGCAACTAATGAAAAACTGTTTTTT
v_call: TRBV15; clone_size: few; j_call: TRBJ1-6; d_call: TRBD1; cdr3_aa: CATDREYNSPLHF; cdr3_nt: TGTGCCACAGACAGGGAGTATAATTCACCCCTCCACTTT
v_call: TRBV24-1; clone_size: .; j_call: TRBJ1-2; d_call: .; cdr3_aa: CATSDPPNYGYTF; cdr3_nt: TGTGCCACCAGTGACCCGCCCAACTATGGCTACACCTTC
v_call: TRBV20-1; clone_size: few; j_call: TRBJ2-3; d_call: .; cdr3_aa: CSARLGQSTDTQYF; cdr3_nt: TGCAGTGCTAGGCTAGGACAGAGCACAGATACGCAGTATTTT
v_call: TRBV7-2; clone_size: few; j_call: TRBJ2-1; d_call: .; cdr3_aa: CASSLSAGFYNEQFF; cdr3_nt: TGTGCCAGCAGCTTATCCGCCGGGTTCTACAATGAGCAGTTCTTC
v_call: TRBV5-6; clone_size: few; j_call: TRBJ2-5; d_call: TRBD1; cdr3_aa: CASSLLVTGGTEETQYF; cdr3_nt: TGTGCCAGCAGCTTGTTGGTGACAGGGGGGACGGAAGAGACCCAGTACTTC